The rows below give T cell receptor beta chains drawn from one sample of a study of regulatory T cells in long-lasting Graves disease. TCRdb itself ran the multiplex PCR reads through MiXCR, one entry per CDR3 protein. Of 400,000 to 500,000 distinct CDR3 sequences listed, about 15% are singletons. These data were likewise used in another study, on T cells in Graves' hyperthyroidism and ophthalmopathy.

The sequencing here drew on peripheral blood mononuclear cells (PBMCs), taken at new diagnosis, from a patient treated with antithyroid drugs. These receptors all stem from a middle-aged woman with Graves disease. The CDR3 runs from the conserved cysteine through the conserved F or W. The order of the fields is CDR3 protein, CDR3 DNA, clone size, V gene, J gene, D gene. The D gene is left open where the match is weak. Clone sizes are given selectively: once, few, many, or a class where the clone is expanded.

CASRAENNEQFF	TGTGCCAGTAGGGCCGAAAACAATGAGCAGTTCTTC	NA	TRBV19	TRBJ2-1	NA
CASLGGYEQYF	TGTGCCAGCCTAGGGGGGTACGAGCAGTACTTC	many	TRBV28	TRBJ2-7	NA
CASGQGYLEQYF	TGTGCCAGCGGACAGGGGTATCTCGAGCAGTACTTC	NA	TRBV7-9	TRBJ2-7	TRBD1
CASSLGGVPGELFF	TGTGCCAGCAGTTTAGGGGGGGTACCCGGGGAGCTGTTTTTT	few	TRBV27	TRBJ2-2	TRBD2
CASSWRAGVSYEQYF	TGTGCCAGCAGCTGGAGGGCGGGTGTATCCTACGAGCAGTACTTC	NA	TRBV7-8	TRBJ2-7	NA
CASSPGRGPRTDTQYF	TGTGCCAGCAGCCCCGGTAGAGGACCTCGCACAGATACGCAGTATTTT	many	TRBV7-2	TRBJ2-3	NA
CASSPYRDQGYTF	TGTGCCAGCAGCCCATACCGGGACCAGGGCTACACCTTC	many	TRBV13	TRBJ1-2	NA
CASSPPYGGNIQYF	TGTGCCAGCTCACCACCCTACGGAGGAAACATTCAGTACTTC	many	TRBV18	TRBJ2-4	NA
CASSLGSGNSPLHF	TGTGCCAGCAGCCTAGGATCGGGAAATTCACCCCTCCACTTT	NA	TRBV4-2	TRBJ1-6	NA
CASTTTSGGELFF	TGTGCCAGCACCACCACGTCGGGCGGGGAGCTGTTTTTT	NA	TRBV13	TRBJ2-2	NA
CASSGEIDQYF	TGTGCCAGCAGTGGTGAGATTGACCAGTACTTC	many	TRBV2	TRBJ2-5	NA
CASSQEDRLQETQYF	TGCGCCAGCAGCCAAGAGGACAGGCTCCAAGAGACCCAGTACTTC	few	TRBV4-3	TRBJ2-5	TRBD1
CASSLEVGGTGELFF	TGTGCCAGCAGCTTAGAGGTGGGCGGCACCGGGGAGCTGTTTTTT	NA	TRBV7-9	TRBJ2-2	NA
CASSKTSVIPEQYF	TGTGCCAGCAGCAAGACTAGCGTGATACCCGAGCAGTACTTC	many	TRBV11-3	TRBJ2-7	TRBD2
CSAADRGYNEQFF	TGCAGTGCAGCAGACAGGGGGTATAATGAGCAGTTCTTC	NA	TRBV20-1	TRBJ2-1	TRBD1
CASSLGQGQGDTQYF	TGTGCCAGCAGCTTGGGACAGGGCCAGGGGGATACGCAGTATTTT	many	TRBV7-9	TRBJ2-3	TRBD1
CASGRGNQPQHF	TGTGCCAGCGGTCGGGGCAATCAGCCCCAGCATTTT	few	TRBV28	TRBJ1-5	NA
CASSLQGPDPPNEKLFF	TGTGCCAGCAGCCTCCAGGGGCCCGACCCTCCTAATGAAAAACTGTTTTTT	few	TRBV6-1	TRBJ1-4	NA
CASGLVLGALNTEAFF	TGTGCTAGTGGTTTGGTACTAGGGGCCTTGAACACTGAAGCTTTCTTT	many	TRBV12-5	TRBJ1-1	NA
CASETGGEETQYF	TGTGCCAGCGAGACAGGGGGTGAAGAGACCCAGTACTTC	NA	TRBV28	TRBJ2-5	TRBD1
CASSSPRDRVYGYTF	TGTGCCAGCAGTTCCCCCAGGGATCGGGTCTATGGCTACACCTTC	NA	TRBV6-5	TRBJ1-2	NA
CASRLNTMTDSLEAFF	TGTGCCAGCAGGCTAAACACCATGACAGACTCTCTTGAAGCTTTCTTT	NA	TRBV7-6	TRBJ1-1	NA
CASSHTMIYEQFF	TGTGCCAGCAGCCACACTATGATCTACGAGCAGTTCTTC	few	TRBV7-2	TRBJ2-1	NA
CAWSQTGLADEQFF	TGTGCCTGGAGTCAAACGGGACTAGCGGATGAGCAGTTCTTC	many	TRBV30	TRBJ2-1	TRBD2
CASSLESGGAYSNQPQHF	TGCGCCAGCAGCTTGGAATCCGGGGGCGCATATAGCAATCAGCCCCAGCATTTT	many	TRBV5-1	TRBJ1-5	NA
CAWRPFLRGSYTEAFF	TGTGCCTGGAGACCCTTCCTCAGGGGGAGTTACACTGAAGCTTTCTTT	NA	TRBV30	TRBJ1-1	TRBD1
CASSLTGETEAFF	TGTGCCAGCAGTCTGACAGGGGAAACTGAAGCTTTCTTT	many	TRBV2	TRBJ1-1	TRBD1
CASSRDGNYGYTF	TGTGCCAGCAGTAGGGACGGTAACTATGGCTACACCTTC	many	TRBV6-1	TRBJ1-2	NA
CASSDGDRPEKLFF	TGTGCCAGCAGTGATGGGGACAGGCCGGAAAAACTGTTTTTT	many	TRBV6-2/TRBV6-3	TRBJ1-4	TRBD1
CAITRGAETDTQYF	TGTGCCATCACGCGGGGGGCAGAGACAGATACGCAGTATTTT	few	TRBV10-3	TRBJ2-3	TRBD2
CASSEGAIRYF	TGTGCCAGCAGTGAAGGGGCAATCCGGTACTTC	many	TRBV6-2/TRBV6-3	TRBJ2-4	NA
CASSDEGGTSGTDTQYF	TGTGCCAGCAGTGATGAGGGCGGGACCTCTGGGACAGATACGCAGTATTTT	many	TRBV6-2/TRBV6-3	TRBJ2-3	NA
CASIKGQGAWETQYF	TGTGCCAGCATTAAAGGACAGGGGGCATGGGAGACCCAGTACTTC	NA	TRBV2	TRBJ2-5	TRBD1
CASSSPFDLAAPSSYNEQFF	TGTGCCAGCAGCTCCCCCTTCGATCTAGCGGCCCCTAGCTCCTACAATGAGCAGTTCTTC	many	TRBV11-2	TRBJ2-1	TRBD2
CASSGPPSYNEQFF	TGTGCCAGCAGTGGGCCCCCTTCCTACAATGAGCAGTTCTTC	few	TRBV25-1	TRBJ2-1	NA
CASSLLSGGREDYGYTF	TGTGCCAGCAGTTTATTATCCGGGGGGCGGGAGGACTATGGCTACACCTTC	few	TRBV28	TRBJ1-2	NA
CASSDRLKGLAGGFSALF	TGTGCCAGCAGTGACCGCCTGAAAGGACTAGCGGGAGGGTTTAGTGCGCTTTTC	few	TRBV6-1	TRBJ2-1	TRBD2
CASSHQRGRGGNQPQHF	TGTGCCAGCAGCCATCAGAGGGGGCGCGGGGGCAATCAGCCCCAGCATTTT	NA	TRBV11-3	TRBJ1-5	TRBD1
CYAPPGTSGRAESYEQYF	TGTTACGCACCCCCCGGGACTAGCGGGAGGGCCGAGTCCTACGAGCAGTACTTC	few	TRBV28	TRBJ2-7	TRBD2
CSAWTGTNYGYTF	TGCAGTGCTTGGACAGGGACTAACTATGGCTACACCTTC	NA	TRBV20-1	TRBJ1-2	TRBD1
CASSPTDQWVETQYF	TGTGCCAGCAGTCCGACCGATCAGTGGGTAGAGACCCAGTACTTC	few	TRBV27	TRBJ2-5	NA
CASMMNTEAFF	TGTGCCAGCATGATGAACACTGAAGCTTTCTTT	many	TRBV3-1	TRBJ1-1	NA
CASSEAGYGELFF	TGTGCCAGCAGTGAAGCTGGCTACGGGGAGCTGTTTTTT	NA	TRBV25-1	TRBJ2-2	NA
CAWRPGNQPQHF	TGTGCCTGGAGGCCAGGTAATCAGCCCCAGCATTTT	NA	TRBV30	TRBJ1-5	NA
CASSAGGLAGANEQFF	TGTGCCAGCAGCGCCGGGGGACTAGCGGGAGCGAATGAGCAGTTCTTC	many	TRBV7-8	TRBJ2-1	TRBD2
CASQLFFGGGTEAFF	TGTGCCAGCCAACTTTTTTTTGGAGGGGGTACTGAAGCTTTCTTT	many	TRBV28	TRBJ1-1	NA
CASSGTSFEGGTDTQYF	TGTGCCAGCAGCGGGACTAGCTTCGAAGGGGGCACAGATACGCAGTATTTT	NA	TRBV5-4	TRBJ2-3	TRBD2
CASSLWAAGPQETQYF	TGTGCCAGCAGTTTGTGGGCAGCGGGACCCCAAGAGACCCAGTACTTC	medium-sized	TRBV28	TRBJ2-5	TRBD2
CASSIAGTLNYGYTF	TGTGCCAGCAGTATCGCCGGGACATTAAACTATGGCTACACCTTC	many	TRBV12-3/TRBV12-4	TRBJ1-2	NA
CASSYLGTSGNLRNTGELFF	TGTGCCAGCAGTTACCTTGGGACTAGCGGGAACCTTAGGAACACCGGGGAGCTGTTTTTT	NA	TRBV6-2/TRBV6-3	TRBJ2-2	TRBD2
CASSLYIGTVNTEAFF	TGTGCCAGCAGCTTATATATAGGGACAGTGAACACTGAAGCTTTCTTT	many	TRBV7-8	TRBJ1-1	TRBD1
CSASSSGIKGAYNEQFF	TGCAGTGCTAGTTCTAGCGGGATCAAGGGAGCCTACAATGAGCAGTTCTTC	NA	TRBV20-1	TRBJ2-1	TRBD2
CASSLSGIREQFF	TGTGCCAGCAGTTTATCGGGTATTCGTGAGCAGTTCTTC	many	TRBV12-3/TRBV12-4	TRBJ2-1	NA
CSVGTSGRGEQFF	TGCAGCGTTGGGACTAGCGGGCGAGGTGAGCAGTTCTTC	NA	TRBV29-1	TRBJ2-1	TRBD2
CSVQHSISYNEQFF	TGCAGCGTTCAGCACAGCATCTCCTACAATGAGCAGTTCTTC	many	TRBV29-1	TRBJ2-1	NA